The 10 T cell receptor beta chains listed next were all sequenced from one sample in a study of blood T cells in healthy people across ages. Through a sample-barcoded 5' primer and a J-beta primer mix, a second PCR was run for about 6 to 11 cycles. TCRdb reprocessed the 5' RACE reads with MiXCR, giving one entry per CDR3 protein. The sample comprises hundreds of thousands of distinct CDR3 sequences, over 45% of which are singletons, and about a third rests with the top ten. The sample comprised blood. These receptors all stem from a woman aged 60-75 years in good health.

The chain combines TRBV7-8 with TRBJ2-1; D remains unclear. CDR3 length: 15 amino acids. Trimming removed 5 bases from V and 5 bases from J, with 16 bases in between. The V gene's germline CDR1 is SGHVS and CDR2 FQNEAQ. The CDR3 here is CASSPLFPSDNEQFF. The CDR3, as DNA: TGTGCCAGCAGCCCCCTATTCCCTTCCGACAATGAGCAGTTCTTC.

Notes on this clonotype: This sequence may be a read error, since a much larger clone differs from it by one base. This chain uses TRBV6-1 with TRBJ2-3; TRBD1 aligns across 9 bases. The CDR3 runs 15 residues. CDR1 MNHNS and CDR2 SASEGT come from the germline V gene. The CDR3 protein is CASSVWDRVEDTRYF. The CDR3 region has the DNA TGTGCCAGCAGTGTTTGGGACAGGGTTGAAGATACGCGGTATTTT.

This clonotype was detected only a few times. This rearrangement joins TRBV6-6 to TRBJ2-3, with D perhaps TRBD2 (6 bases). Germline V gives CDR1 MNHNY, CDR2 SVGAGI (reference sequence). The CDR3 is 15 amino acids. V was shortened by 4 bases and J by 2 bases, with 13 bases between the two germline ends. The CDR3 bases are TGTGCCAGCAGTTTACCCCTGCGGGACACAGATACGCAGTATTTT. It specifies CASSLPLRDTDTQYF.

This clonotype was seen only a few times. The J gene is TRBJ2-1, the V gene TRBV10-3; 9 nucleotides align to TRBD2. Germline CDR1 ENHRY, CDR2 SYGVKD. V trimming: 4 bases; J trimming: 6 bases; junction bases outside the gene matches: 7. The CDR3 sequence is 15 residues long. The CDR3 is CAISASGTSLNEQFF. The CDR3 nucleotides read TGTGCCATCAGTGCCTCGGGGACTAGCCTCAATGAGCAGTTCTTC.

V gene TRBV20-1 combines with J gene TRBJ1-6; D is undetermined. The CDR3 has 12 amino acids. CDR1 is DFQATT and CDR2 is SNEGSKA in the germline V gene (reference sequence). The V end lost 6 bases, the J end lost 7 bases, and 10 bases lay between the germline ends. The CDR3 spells CSAQTANSPLHF. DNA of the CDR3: TGCAGTGCCCAAACGGCGAATTCACCCCTCCACTTT.

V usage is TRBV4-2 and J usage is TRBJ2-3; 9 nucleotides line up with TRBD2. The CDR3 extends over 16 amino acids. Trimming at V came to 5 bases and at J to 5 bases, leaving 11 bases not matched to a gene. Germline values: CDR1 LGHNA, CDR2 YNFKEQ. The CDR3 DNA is TGTGCCAGCAGCTACCTGATCTCTAGCGGGGAAGATACGCAGTATTTT. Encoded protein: CASSYLISSGEDTQYF.

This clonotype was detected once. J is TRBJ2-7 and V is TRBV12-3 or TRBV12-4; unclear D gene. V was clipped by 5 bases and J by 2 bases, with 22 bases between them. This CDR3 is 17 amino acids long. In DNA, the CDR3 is TGTGCCAGCAGTCTGCTTGGGTCCGGGCTGTCGCCCTACGAGCAGTACTTC. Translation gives CASSLLGSGLSPYEQYF.

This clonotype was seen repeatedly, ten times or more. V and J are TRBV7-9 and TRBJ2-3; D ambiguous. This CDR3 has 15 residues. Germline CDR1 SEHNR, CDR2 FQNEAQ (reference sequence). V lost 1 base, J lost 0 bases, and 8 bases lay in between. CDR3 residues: CASSLGSWSTDTQYF. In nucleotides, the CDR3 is TGTGCCAGCAGCTTAGGGAGCTGGAGCACAGATACGCAGTATTTT.

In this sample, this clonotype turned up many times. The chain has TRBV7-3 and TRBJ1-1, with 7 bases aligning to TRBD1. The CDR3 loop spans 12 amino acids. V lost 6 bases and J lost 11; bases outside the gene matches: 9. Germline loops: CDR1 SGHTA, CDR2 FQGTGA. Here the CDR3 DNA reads TGTGCCAGCAGTCGACAGGGTGGTAGTGCTTTCTTT. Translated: CASSRQGGSAFF.

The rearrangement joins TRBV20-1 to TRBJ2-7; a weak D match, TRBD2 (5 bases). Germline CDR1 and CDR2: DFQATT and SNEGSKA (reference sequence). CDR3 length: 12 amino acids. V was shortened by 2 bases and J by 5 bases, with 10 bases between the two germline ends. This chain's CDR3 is CSARSGVHEQYF. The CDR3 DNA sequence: TGCAGTGCTAGATCCGGGGTCCACGAGCAGTACTTC.